These 5 T cell receptor beta chains were sequenced from one sample in a study of T cell repertoires in cytomegalovirus infection. TCRdb redid the calling of the reads with MiXCR, one entry per CDR3 protein. Of about 490,000 distinct CDR3 sequences listed, approximately 15% are singletons. The specimen was CD8+ T cells from PBMCs. These receptors originate from a human donor in good health (CMV status not recorded). Some clones in this sample may be carry-over from other donors' samples.

In its sample, this clonotype was seen a few times. The rearrangement links TRBV7-8 to TRBJ1-6; TRBD1 is a possible D gene (6 bases). V was cut by 5 bases and J by 4 bases, with 15 bases left in between. Per the germline V gene, CDR1 is SGHVS and CDR2 is FQNEAQ. The CDR3 runs 16 residues. CDR3 in DNA: TGTGCCAGCAGCAAGAGGACAGCATCTTATAATTCACCCCTCCACTTT. It translates to CASSKRTASYNSPLHF.

This clonotype has a handful of counts. J is TRBJ1-1 and V is TRBV19; D unresolved. The germline V gene has CDR1 LNHDA and CDR2 SQIVND (reference sequence). CDR3 size: 10 residues. Trimming left V 7 bases short and J 3 bases short, with 3 bases between. CDR3 DNA sequence: TGTGCCAGTAAGGACACTGAAGCTTTCTTT. It yields the protein CASKDTEAFF.

This clonotype has a single count. Relative to the germline gene, one junction end is altered; a read error may explain this. The chain is built from TRBV14 and TRBJ2-5; 11 bases are shared with TRBD2. The CDR3 runs to 17 residues. Germline V CDR1 and CDR2: SGHDN, FVKESK. CDR3 residues: CASSQGATSGTEENQYF. The DNA for the CDR3 is TGTGCCAGCAGCCAAGGCGCGACTAGCGGGACAGAAGAGAACCAGTACTTC.

A few counts support this clonotype. The gene calls are TRBV6-1 and TRBJ2-2, with 10 bases matching TRBD1. CDR3 size: 16 residues. Germline CDR1 reads MNHNS; CDR2 reads SASEGT. V lost 6 bases, J lost 4 bases, and 8 bases stayed unmatched. CDR3 DNA sequence: TGTGCCAGCAGCCTGGGGACAGGGGTTTTCACCGGGGAGCTGTTTTTT. Its protein product is CASSLGTGVFTGELFF.

The gene calls are TRBV10-3 and TRBJ2-7; D unresolved. Deletions cut 3 bases from V and 2 bases from J, with 14 bases between. There are 15 residues in the CDR3. Germline CDR1 reads ENHRY; CDR2 reads SYGVKD. For the CDR3, the DNA is TGTGCCATCAGTGACGGTAGCTTCTCGACCTACGAGCAGTACTTC. Protein: CAISDGSFSTYEQYF.